Sequencing of this T cell receptor beta chain was carried out in a study of T cell clones after liver transplantation. On the study more broadly: Samples came from ITN030ST, which attempted immunosuppression withdrawal within 2 years of liver transplantation. Graft-donor-reactive sequences were compared with third-party-reactive TCRbeta sequences from pre-transplant mixed lymphocyte reactions.

The CDR3 covers 14 residues. CDR1 and CDR2 from the germline V gene are LGHNT and FRNRAP. Losses at the gene ends were 6 bases for V and 6 bases for J; bases not matched to a gene: 6. The assay was immunoSEQ multiplex PCR, and TCRdb's table has in-frame clones only and misses some. The sample includes about 68,000 clones, roughly 92% seen only once; the top ten take 0.75% to 1%. Sorting of unstimulated PBMCs yielded separate CD3+CD4+ and CD3+CD8+ fractions. This material consisted of CD4+ T cells from blood, taken nearly 26 months after liver transplant. The J gene is TRBJ2-1, the V gene TRBV12-5, with 9 nucleotides matching TRBD2. This receptor was obtained from a human patient who received a liver transplant. A subset of T cells may come from the graft donor. The CDR3 coding sequence is TGTGCTAGTGGGCACGGACTAGCGTCCAATGAGCAGTTCTTC. Its translation: CASGHGLASNEQFF.